This TCR beta chain was profiled in a study of T cells in Graves' hyperthyroidism and ophthalmopathy. As for the study in general: Prior to any treatment, at the point of initial diagnosis, peripheral blood was collected. The study's findings and limits: Blood also carried most thyroid clonotypes expanded above 0.001. Ophthalmopathy and stable hyperthyroidism were told apart by a 13 V-J model.

Deletions cut 3 bases from V and 0 bases from J, with 13 bases between. This CDR3 region has 16 residues. Researchers amplified the TCR beta CDR3 regions from RNA transcripts. Researchers ran a first-round RT-PCR on the TCR CDR3 using the HTBI primer set. TCRdb called the multiplex PCR reads again in MiXCR, with one record for every CDR3 protein. The table has approximately 610,000 distinct CDR3 sequences, 15% to 20% seen once. This clonotype was recorded many times. Antigen unknown. The material sequenced was blood. The TCR was taken from a woman under 30 with Graves' hyperthyroidism. The V and J genes are TRBV12-3 or TRBV12-4 and TRBJ2-3; D not resolved. The CDR3 sequence: CASSFGDLPSTDTQYF. In DNA, the CDR3 is TGTGCCAGCAGTTTCGGTGACTTACCCAGCACAGATACGCAGTATTTT.